The sequence of this TCR beta chain was determined in a study of blood T cell repertoires in COVID-19. The germline CDR1 and CDR2 sequences are LNHDA and SQIVND (reference sequence). This CDR3 contains 16 residues. The V end lost 4 bases, the J end lost 8 bases, and 21 bases lay between the germline ends. Original processing methods: Amplified reference gene primers provided the basis for estimating nucleated cell counts. Profiled with immunoSEQ multiplex PCR; TCRdb holds only in-frame clones, not every one. V and J calls and clone size are as listed in that table; D and trimming were resolved from the DNA. The data show about 160,000 clones, with 90% seen just once and about a sixth held by the top ten.

The V call is TRBV19, the J call TRBJ1-5; D is perhaps TRBD1 (6 bases). The receptor comes from a man aged 55 to 70 with active or convalescent COVID-19. Sequenced sample: peripheral blood. In nucleotides, the CDR3 is TGTGCCAGTAGTAGAGGGACAAACCTTCAGGCTGAGCCCCAGCATTTT. As protein: CASSRGTNLQAEPQHF.